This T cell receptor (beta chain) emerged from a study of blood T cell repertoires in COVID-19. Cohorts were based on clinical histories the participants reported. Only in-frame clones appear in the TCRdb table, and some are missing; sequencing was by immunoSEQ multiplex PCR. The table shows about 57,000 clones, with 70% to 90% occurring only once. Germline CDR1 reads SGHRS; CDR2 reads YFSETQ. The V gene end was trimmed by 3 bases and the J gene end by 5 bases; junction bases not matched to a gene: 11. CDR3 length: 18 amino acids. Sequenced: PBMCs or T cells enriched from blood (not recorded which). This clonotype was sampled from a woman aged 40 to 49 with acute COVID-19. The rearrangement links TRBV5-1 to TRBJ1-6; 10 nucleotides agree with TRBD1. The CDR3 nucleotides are TGCGCCAGCAGCTCCCGACAGGGGGCGAGGGGGGATAATTCACCCCTCCACTTT. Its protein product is CASSSRQGARGDNSPLHF.